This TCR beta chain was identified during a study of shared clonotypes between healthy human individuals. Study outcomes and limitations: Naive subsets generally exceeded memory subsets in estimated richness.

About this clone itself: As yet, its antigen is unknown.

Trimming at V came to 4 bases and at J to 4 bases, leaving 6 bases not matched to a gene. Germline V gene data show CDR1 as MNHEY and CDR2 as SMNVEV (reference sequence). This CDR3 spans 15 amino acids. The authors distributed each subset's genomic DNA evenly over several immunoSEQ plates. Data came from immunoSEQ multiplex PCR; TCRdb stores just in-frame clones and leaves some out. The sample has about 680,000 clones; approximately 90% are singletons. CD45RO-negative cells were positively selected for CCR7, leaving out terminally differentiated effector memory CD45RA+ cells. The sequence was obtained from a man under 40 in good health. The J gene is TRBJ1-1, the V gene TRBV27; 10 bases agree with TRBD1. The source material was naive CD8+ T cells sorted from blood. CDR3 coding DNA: TGTGCCAGCAGTTCACGACAGGGGGCCGGCACTGAAGCTTTCTTT. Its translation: CASSSRQGAGTEAFF.